The present entry profiles one T cell receptor beta chain with its context. Its antigen is unknown. The data derive from a study of cytomegalovirus exposure and HLA in healthy donors. Study-wide context: Genetic ancestry analysis placed over 75% of the 300 to 500 donors that were genotyped in the Caucasian-associated cluster. Findings and limits, study-wide: Researchers left out some V segments, among them TRBV6-2 and TRBV6-3, as indistinguishable. Analysis performed later found approximately 17,000 TCR beta sequences associated with HLA alleles at 0.05 false discovery rate. HLA restriction was apparent for most CMV-associated TCR beta chains in a later analysis.

Trimming removed 5 bases at V and 5 bases at J, with 15 bases between. Germline CDR1 reads SEHNR; CDR2 reads FQNEAQ (reference sequence). This CDR3 is built from 14 residues. Amplification used 60 Vbeta primers and 13 Jbeta primers. The method was immunoSEQ multiplex PCR; TCRdb's version includes in-frame clones alone and lacks a portion of them. This sample carries tens of thousands of clones, roughly 80% of them seen once, and the ten largest clones take 2.7%. The chain combines TRBV7-9 with TRBJ2-5, with a tentative D call TRBD2 (6 bases). Sequencing was done on a sample of PBMCs. This TCR came from a man aged 45-60 years in good health and CMV-seronegative. CDR3 coding DNA: TGTGCCAGCAGCGACCCAAGACGGGAGGAGACCCAGTACTTC. It is translated as CASSDPRREETQYF.